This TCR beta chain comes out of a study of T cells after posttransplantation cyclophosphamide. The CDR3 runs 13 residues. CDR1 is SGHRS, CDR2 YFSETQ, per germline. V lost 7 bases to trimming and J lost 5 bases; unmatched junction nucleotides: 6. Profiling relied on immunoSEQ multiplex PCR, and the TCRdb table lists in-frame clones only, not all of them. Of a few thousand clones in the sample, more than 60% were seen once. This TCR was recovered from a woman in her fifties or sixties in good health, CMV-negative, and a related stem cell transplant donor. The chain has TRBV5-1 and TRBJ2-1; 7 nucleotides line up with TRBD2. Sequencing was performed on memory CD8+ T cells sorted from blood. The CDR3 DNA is TGCGCCAGCTATATGGGGGGGGACAATGAGCAGTTCTTC. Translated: CASYMGGDNEQFF. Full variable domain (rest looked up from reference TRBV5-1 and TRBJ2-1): KAGVTQTPRYLIKTRGQQVTLSCSPISGHRSVSWYQQTPGQGLQFLFEYFSETQRNKGNFPGRFSGRQFSNSRSEMNVSTLELGDSALYLCASYMGGDNEQFFGPGTRLTVL.